The clone carrying this TCR beta chain showed up just a few times. Germline V gene lookup returns CDR1 SGHRS and CDR2 YFSETQ. V was pared by 2 bases and J by 0 bases, with 9 bases between. This CDR3 contains 15 residues. Time point here: patch test 2, 6 weeks after DPC sensitization. The treatment was: therapeutic diphenylcyclopropenone sensitization with weekly scalp DPC. This sample was taken from a study of human T cells and chemical hapten exposure. TCRdb recomputed calls from the RACE reads with MiXCR, one row per CDR3 protein. The table includes about 110,000 distinct CDR3 sequences, 9.2% detected once.

The starting material was whole blood, obtained in connection with sensitization to the hapten diphenylcyclopropenone (DPC). V is TRBV5-1 and J is TRBJ1-5; D is possibly TRBD1 (6 bases). The sequence was collected from a woman aged 40 to 50 with alopecia areata. Some clones in this sample may be carry-over from other donors' samples. The CDR3 loop is CASSLMGASNQPQHF. CDR3 in DNA: TGCGCCAGCAGCTTAATGGGGGCTAGCAATCAGCCCCAGCATTTT.